The rows below give T cell receptor beta chains drawn from one sample of a study of shared T cell receptors in the human thymus. Sequenced by immunoSEQ multiplex PCR; TCRdb stores in-frame clones only, minus some. The table has 700,000 to 750,000 clones, approximately 83% seen once; the top ten hold 0.0095% to 0.011%. The sample also formed part of further work on human thymus T cells.

The sequenced sample consisted of thymocytes. The receptors were sampled from a girl less than two years old with a congenital heart defect. Both conserved end residues are part of each CDR3. D genes are given only for firm matches. The size field is filled for only some rows; it gives once, few, many or a size class.

d_call,clone_size,j_call,v_call,cdr3_length,cdr3_aa,cdr3_nt
.,.,TRBJ2-3,TRBV28,15,CASRSRGGYTDTQYF,TGTGCCAGCAGGTCGAGAGGGGGTTACACAGATACGCAGTATTTT
.,.,TRBJ1-5,TRBV19,14,CASSRSSLNQPQHF,TGTGCCAGTAGTAGATCCTCACTCAATCAGCCCCAGCATTTT
.,once,TRBJ2-7,TRBV7-2,16,CASSLGQGKGSYEQYF,TGTGCCAGCAGCTTAGGTCAGGGTAAGGGTTCCTACGAGCAGTACTTC
.,.,TRBJ1-2,TRBV9,13,CASSATGWAGYTF,TGTGCCAGCAGCGCCACAGGGTGGGCTGGCTACACCTTC
.,.,TRBJ1-2,TRBV5-1,12,CASRGGIGDYTF,TGCGCCAGCAGAGGGGGAATCGGGGACTACACCTTC
.,.,TRBJ1-3,TRBV25-1,14,CASSECAGRGTIYF,TGTGCCAGCAGTGAATGTGCAGGGAGGGGCACCATATATTTT
.,few,TRBJ2-7,TRBV13,16,CASSRLLPTLVYEQYF,TGTGCCAGCAGCCGTCTACTGCCCACCCTCGTCTACGAGCAGTACTTC
TRBD2,.,TRBJ2-1,TRBV5-1,17,CASSSWGLAVSHNEQFF,TGCGCCAGCAGCTCATGGGGACTAGCGGTTTCCCACAATGAGCAGTTCTTC
.,.,TRBJ1-1,TRBV5-8,15,CASSPNRVRNTEAFF,TGTGCCAGCAGCCCTAACAGGGTGCGGAACACTGAAGCTTTCTTT
TRBD1,.,TRBJ1-2,TRBV27,13,CASSLLGTVGYTF,TGTGCCAGCAGTTTATTAGGGACAGTGGGCTACACCTTC
.,.,TRBJ1-2,TRBV6-5,13,CASSQDKAYGYTF,TGTGCCAGCAGTCAGGACAAGGCCTATGGCTACACCTTC
TRBD2,.,TRBJ2-1,TRBV4-1,21,CASSQSLAGGLVTSFCNEQFF,TGCGCCAGCAGCCAGAGTCTAGCGGGGGGGCTCGTTACTTCATTTTGCAATGAGCAGTTCTTC
.,.,TRBJ1-4,TRBV15,16,CATSRPTGTTNEKLFF,TGTGCCACCAGCAGACCAACAGGGACAACTAATGAAAAACTGTTTTTT
TRBD2,.,TRBJ2-7,TRBV7-9,14,CASSLVGGAYEQYF,TGTGCCAGCAGCTTAGTCGGGGGGGCCTACGAGCAGTACTTC
.,.,TRBJ1-2,TRBV30,13,CAWSVSTDYGYTF,TGTGCCTGGAGTGTTTCGACAGACTATGGCTACACCTTC
.,.,TRBJ1-5,TRBV12-5,16,CASGGEVGRYNQPQHF,TGTGCTAGTGGTGGGGAGGTAGGACGGTACAATCAGCCCCAGCATTTT
TRBD1,.,TRBJ1-5,TRBV7-8,17,CASASDRVPYSNQPQHF,TGTGCCAGCGCAAGCGACAGGGTGCCTTATAGCAATCAGCCCCAGCATTTT
TRBD1,.,TRBJ2-1,TRBV7-9,17,CASSLVHGTGGENEQFF,TGTGCCAGCAGCTTGGTGCACGGGACAGGGGGCGAGAATGAGCAGTTCTTC
.,.,TRBJ1-2,TRBV27,13,CASSLGKNYGYTF,TGTGCCAGCAGTTTAGGCAAGAACTATGGCTACACCTTC
.,once,TRBJ1-2,TRBV15,23,CATSRGTDAQRPTNYATNYGYTF,TGTGCCACCAGCAGAGGGACAGACGCCCAGCGCCCCACTAACTATGCCACTAACTATGGCTACACCTTC
.,.,TRBJ2-1,TRBV6-6,15,CASSTYAFSYNEQFF,TGTGCCAGCAGTACCTACGCTTTCTCCTACAATGAGCAGTTCTTC
.,.,TRBJ2-1,TRBV5-6,13,CASSSHGGGEQFF,TGTGCCAGCAGCTCTCACGGGGGTGGTGAGCAGTTCTTC
.,.,TRBJ1-2,TRBV21-1,16,CASRGQEFSSYYGYTF,TGTGCCAGCAGGGGACAGGAGTTCAGTAGTTACTATGGCTACACCTTC
.,.,TRBJ2-1,TRBV25-1,11,CASSSVDEQFF,TGTGCCAGCAGCTCGGTCGATGAGCAGTTCTTC
.,.,TRBJ2-7,TRBV7-6,13,CASSYGGEAEQYF,TGTGCCAGCAGCTACGGCGGGGAGGCCGAGCAGTACTTC
TRBD1,.,TRBJ1-1,TRBV6-6,15,CASRRDSESPAEAFF,TGTGCCAGCAGGAGGGACAGCGAGAGCCCGGCTGAAGCTTTCTTT
TRBD1,.,TRBJ2-7,TRBV7-6,13,CASSASTGSEQYF,TGTGCCAGCAGCGCCTCGACAGGGAGCGAGCAGTACTTC
TRBD1,.,TRBJ1-2,TRBV27,16,CASSSSPSGTGDGYTF,TGTGCCAGCAGTTCCTCACCCTCCGGGACAGGGGATGGCTACACCTTC
.,.,TRBJ1-1,TRBV4-2,14,CASSQGGGGPEAFF,TGTGCCAGCAGCCAAGGTGGGGGGGGTCCTGAAGCTTTCTTT
.,.,TRBJ1-4,TRBV5-8,15,CASSHPSRGNEKLFF,TGTGCCAGCAGCCACCCCTCCCGGGGAAATGAAAAACTGTTTTTT
.,once,TRBJ2-7,TRBV6-1,16,CASSDRLVVLGYEQYF,TGTGCCAGCAGTGACAGACTAGTAGTGTTGGGCTACGAGCAGTACTTC
.,few,TRBJ2-3,TRBV2,13,CASRIRGGDTQYF,TGTGCCAGCAGAATTAGGGGGGGAGATACGCAGTATTTT
TRBD1,.,TRBJ1-4,TRBV4-1,16,CASSQDRGTGGEKLFF,TGCGCCAGCAGCCAAGATCGCGGGACAGGGGGCGAAAAACTGTTTTTT
TRBD1,few,TRBJ1-1,TRBV27,16,CASSSSAGTEDSEAFF,TGTGCCAGCAGTTCATCGGCGGGGACAGAGGACTCTGAAGCTTTCTTT
.,.,TRBJ1-6,TRBV4-2,19,CASSQVGVPEQAVNSPLHF,TGTGCCAGCAGCCAAGTAGGCGTTCCGGAACAGGCTGTGAATTCACCCCTCCACTTT
TRBD1,.,TRBJ1-5,TRBV19,15,CASSMWTGNGQPQHF,TGTGCCAGTAGTATGTGGACAGGGAATGGTCAGCCCCAGCATTTT
.,.,TRBJ1-6,TRBV5-1,15,CASSPRGERRSPLHF,TGCGCCAGCAGCCCCCGTGGGGAGCGTCGGTCACCCCTCCACTTT